These T cell receptor beta chains were read from a single sample in a study of blood T cell repertoires in COVID-19. TCRdb's table, derived via immunoSEQ multiplex PCR, lists solely in-frame clones and lacks some. This table holds 200,000 to 250,000 clones, more than 75% found once. Sequencing used PBMCs or T cells enriched from blood (not recorded which). The receptors come from a woman aged 50 to 60 who had recovered from COVID-19. CDR3s leave out the opening cysteine and the closing phenylalanine or tryptophan.

j_call v_call cdr3_aa
TRBJ1-5 TRBV28 ASSLGLWLTDQPQH
TRBJ1-4 TRBV14 ASSYPAPGAVEKLF
TRBJ2-1 TRBV7-2 ASSDPLAGEGEQF
TRBJ1-1 TRBV5-6 ASSWGTGAKNTEAF
TRBJ2-1 TRBV27 ASKSSSGSYNEQF
TRBJ2-2 TRBV5-1 ASSSGTGGTGELF
TRBJ1-5 TRBV2 ASTKGQGFFQPQH
TRBJ1-5 TRBV2 ASSEQGDTNQPQH
TRBJ1-2 TRBV7-3 ASSPTGTGPYLHGYT
TRBJ2-2 TRBV6-2/TRBV6-3 ASSPTRTGELF
TRBJ2-1 TRBV6-4 ASSEAAGNEQF
TRBJ2-3 TRBV2 ASSEAGPVTDTQY
TRBJ2-5 TRBV28 ANEGGNETQY
TRBJ1-1 TRBV7-9 ASSPDAGYDTEAF
TRBJ2-7 TRBV11-1 ASSFLVDTGEQY
TRBJ2-7 TRBV5-6 YASRHYEQY
TRBJ2-7 TRBV21-1 ASSKDLLGLAGAHHEQY